This T cell receptor (beta chain) was captured in a study of T cell repertoires in cytomegalovirus infection. The V end was cut by 7 bases, the J end by 4 bases, with 16 bases between. This CDR3 has 14 amino acids. Germline V gene data show CDR1 as LNHDA and CDR2 as SQIVND (reference sequence). TCRdb processed the reads anew with MiXCR; each CDR3 protein has one entry. This sample carries 550,000 to 700,000 distinct CDR3 sequences, 40% of them seen once, and the ten largest clones take more than 40%. Of note for this clonotype: Its antigen is unidentified.

The specimen was cultured PBMCs, collected from culture after CMV antigen stimulation. V and J are TRBV19 and TRBJ1-2; D gene uncertain. The receptor's source is a human donor in good health (CMV status not recorded). Some clones in this sample may be carry-over from other donors' samples. This CDR3 is CASMDLDSGYGYTF. DNA of the CDR3: TGTGCCAGTATGGATCTCGATTCTGGCTATGGCTACACCTTC.